This T cell receptor beta chain was sequenced for a study of T cell responses to AZD1222 COVID-19 vaccine. Data came from immunoSEQ multiplex PCR; TCRdb stores just in-frame clones and leaves some out. The data hold 110,000 to 150,000 clones, with 85% to 90% observed a single time. With 1 base clipped from V and 9 bases from J, the junction kept 6 bases outside the gene matches. CDR3 length: 15 amino acids. Germline assignment: CDR1 SGHTA and CDR2 FQGNSA. This TCR was sampled from an adult in good health. Material: peripheral blood, obtained on day 0 of AZD1222 vaccination. V gene TRBV7-2 combines with J gene TRBJ2-1; 10 positions agree with TRBD1. CDR3 bases: TGTGCCAGCAGCTTAGAGTTGACAGGGGGCGTTGAGCAGTTCTTC. Its translation is CASSLELTGGVEQFF.